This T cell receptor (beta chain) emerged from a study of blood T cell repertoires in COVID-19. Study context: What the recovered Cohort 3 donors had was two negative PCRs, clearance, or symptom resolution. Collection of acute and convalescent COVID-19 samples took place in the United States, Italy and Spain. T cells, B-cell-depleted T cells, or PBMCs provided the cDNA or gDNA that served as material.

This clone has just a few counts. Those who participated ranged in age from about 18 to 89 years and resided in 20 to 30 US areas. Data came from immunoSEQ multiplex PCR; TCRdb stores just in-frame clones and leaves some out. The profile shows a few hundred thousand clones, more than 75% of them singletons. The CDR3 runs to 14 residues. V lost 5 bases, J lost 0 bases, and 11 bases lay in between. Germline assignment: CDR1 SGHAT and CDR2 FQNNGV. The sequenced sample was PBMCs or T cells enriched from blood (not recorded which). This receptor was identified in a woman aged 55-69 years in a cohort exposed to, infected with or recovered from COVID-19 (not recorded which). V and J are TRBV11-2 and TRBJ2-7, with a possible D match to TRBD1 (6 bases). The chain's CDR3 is CASSVQGSSYEQYF. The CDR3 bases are TGTGCCAGCAGCGTACAGGGTAGCTCCTACGAGCAGTACTTC.